The clone carrying this T cell receptor beta chain was seen only a few times. The data are from a study of blood T cells in healthy people across ages. Trimming cost V 2 bases and J 3 bases, with 11 bases left between them. Germline loops: CDR1 KGHSH, CDR2 LQKENI. CDR3 length: 15 amino acids. PCR was performed a second time for about 7 to 11 cycles using a sample-barcoded 5' primer and a J-beta primer mix. TCRdb reanalysed the 5' RACE reads using MiXCR and keeps one entry per CDR3 protein. Of 550,000 to 750,000 distinct CDR3 sequences listed, around 20% are singletons. The receptor comes from a man in his 70s in good health. The sample consisted of blood. The chain combines TRBV18 with TRBJ2-1; D not certain. The CDR3, as DNA: TGTGCCAGCTCACCATTGCAGGACCACTACAATGAGCAGTTCTTC. As protein: CASSPLQDHYNEQFF.